This T cell receptor beta chain comes out of a study of blood T cell repertoires in COVID-19 (dated by TCRdb to 2018 to 2021). Background for the entire study: Samples covering the acute and convalescent phases of COVID-19 were provided by collaborators in the United States, Italy and Spain. Where available, HLA class I and class II types were taken from metadata supplied by the sample provider and were not determined by assay-based typing. The samples were drawn from two sources: the first 160 participants of the ongoing ImmuneRACE study, and over 950 subjects contributed by 6 global collaborators. Deeply sampled blood TCRbeta repertoires from subjects exposed to, actively infected with, or recovered from COVID-19 were included in the dataset. The prospective study material was composed of cDNA or gDNA derived from T cells, B-cell-depleted T cells, or PBMCs. The repertoires were made available in a free public database intended to serve as a resource for research on the immune response to SARS-CoV-2. The sample metadata nearly always contained a de-identified subject ID, COVID-19 status, age in years and sex. Broad study findings and their caveats: The amount of clinical and demographic metadata varied by source and participant and was provided uncurated.

The CDR3 starts with the cysteine, ends with the phenylalanine, and has 14 residues. The read is trimmed to its CDR3 DNA, 42 bases read in frame from base 1. CDR1 and CDR2 are drawn from the germline V gene (reference sequence): LNHDA, SQIVND. V gives up 5 bases and J gives up 0 bases, and the segment between their germline ends measures 8 bases. Worth noting for this clone: This receptor's antigen is unknown. Qualities for individual bases were not recorded, and no much larger clone is one base off.

TCRbeta CDR3 regions were amplified from genomic DNA using the immunoSEQ Assay, a bias-controlled multiplex PCR. Per the source publication's procedure: Within the assay, amplification of reference gene primers was used to estimate how many nucleated cells each sample contained. To quantify the absolute abundance of each unique TCRbeta CDR3 rearrangement, sequence reads were collapsed and filtered. For each sample, productive Simpson clonality was calculated as the square root of Simpson's diversity index over productive rearrangements. TCRdb's version of the immuneACCESS table is confined to in-frame rearrangements and falls short of the full clone set. An unresolved V gene accounts for under half of the shortfall where checked; the remainder is of unknown origin. The D gene and trimming were derived from the DNA, and the V and J assignments and clone size from that table. The sample table records some 20,000 clones; less than 95% of these occur just once. Around 2.9% of the sample is held by the ten biggest clonotypes.

Collaborating institutions collected whole blood in K2EDTA tubes following their own protocols. Collaborator samples were shipped for TCRbeta analysis as frozen whole blood, isolated PBMCs, or DNA extracted from either sample type. Sequencing was performed on peripheral blood. This sequence was found in a man between 70 and 80 years old with acute or convalescent COVID-19. The rearranged chain carries TRBV19 and TRBJ1-5; the D gene cannot be resolved reliably. The CDR3 region: CASSPRHSNQPQHF. Here is the DNA: TGTGCCAGTAGTCCTCGACATAGCAATCAGCCCCAGCATTTT. With the portions outside the CDR3 filled from the reference TRBV19 and TRBJ1-5 genes, the complete variable region becomes DGGITQSPKYLFRKEGQNVTLSCEQNLNHDAMYWYRQDPGQGLRLIYYSQIVNDFQKGDIAEGYSVSREKKESFPLTVTSAQKNPTAFYLCASSPRHSNQPQHFGDGTRLSIL.